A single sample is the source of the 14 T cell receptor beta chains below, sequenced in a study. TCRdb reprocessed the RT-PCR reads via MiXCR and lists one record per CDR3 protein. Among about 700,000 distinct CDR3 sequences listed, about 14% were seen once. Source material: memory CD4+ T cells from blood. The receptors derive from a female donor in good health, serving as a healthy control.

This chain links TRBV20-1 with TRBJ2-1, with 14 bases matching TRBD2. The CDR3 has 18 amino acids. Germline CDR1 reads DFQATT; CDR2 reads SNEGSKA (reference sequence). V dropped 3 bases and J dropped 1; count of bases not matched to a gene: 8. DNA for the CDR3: TGCAGTGCTAGCGGCGGGACTAGCGGGAGTACATCCTACAATGAGCAGTTCTTC. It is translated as CSASGGTSGSTSYNEQFF.

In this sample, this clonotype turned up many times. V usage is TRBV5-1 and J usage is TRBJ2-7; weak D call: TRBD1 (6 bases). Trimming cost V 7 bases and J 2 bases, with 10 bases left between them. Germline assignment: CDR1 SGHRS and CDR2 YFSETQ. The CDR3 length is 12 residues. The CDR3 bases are TGCGCCAGCGGGGGACAAACCTACGAGCAGTACTTC. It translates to CASGGQTYEQYF.

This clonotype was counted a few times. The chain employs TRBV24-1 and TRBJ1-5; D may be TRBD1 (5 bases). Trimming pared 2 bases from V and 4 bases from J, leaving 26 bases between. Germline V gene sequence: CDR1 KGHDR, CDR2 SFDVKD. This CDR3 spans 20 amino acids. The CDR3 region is CATSDSRDVGNLGKNQPQHF. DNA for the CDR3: TGTGCCACCAGTGATTCTCGGGACGTAGGGAATCTGGGGAAGAATCAGCCCCAGCATTTT.

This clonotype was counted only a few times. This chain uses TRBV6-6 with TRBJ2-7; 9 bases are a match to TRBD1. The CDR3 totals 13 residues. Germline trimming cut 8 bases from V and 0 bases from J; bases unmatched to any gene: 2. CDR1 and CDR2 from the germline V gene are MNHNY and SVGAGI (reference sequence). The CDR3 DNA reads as TGTGCCAGCGGACAGGGGAACTCCTACGAGCAGTACTTC. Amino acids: CASGQGNSYEQYF.

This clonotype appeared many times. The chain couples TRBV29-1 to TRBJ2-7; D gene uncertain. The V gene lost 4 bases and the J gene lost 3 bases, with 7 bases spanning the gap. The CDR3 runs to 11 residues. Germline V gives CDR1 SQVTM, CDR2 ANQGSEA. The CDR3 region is CSVGELYEQYF. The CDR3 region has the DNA TGCAGCGTTGGAGAACTCTACGAGCAGTACTTC.

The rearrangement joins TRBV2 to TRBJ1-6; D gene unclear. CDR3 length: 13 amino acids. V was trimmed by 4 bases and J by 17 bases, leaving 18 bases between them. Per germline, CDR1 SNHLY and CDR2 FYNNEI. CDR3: CASSAAADGGFHF. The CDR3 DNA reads TGTGCCAGCAGTGCCGCAGCGGACGGCGGCTTCCACTTT.

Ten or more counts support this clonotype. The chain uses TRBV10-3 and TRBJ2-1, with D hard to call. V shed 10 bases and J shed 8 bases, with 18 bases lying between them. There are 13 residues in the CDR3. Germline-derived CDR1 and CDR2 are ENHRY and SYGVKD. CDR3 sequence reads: CATHRDRSDEQFF. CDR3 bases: TGTGCCACCCACCGCGATCGCTCCGATGAGCAGTTCTTC.

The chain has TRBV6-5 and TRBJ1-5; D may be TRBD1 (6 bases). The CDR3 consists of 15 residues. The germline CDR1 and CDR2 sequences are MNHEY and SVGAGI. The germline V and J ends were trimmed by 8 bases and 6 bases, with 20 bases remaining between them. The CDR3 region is CASARGPDEGQPQHF. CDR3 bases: TGTGCCAGCGCCCGGGGGCCCGATGAGGGTCAGCCCCAGCATTTT.

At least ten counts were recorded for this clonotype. The chain's CDR3 is CASSYDSGTYEQYF. The CDR3 bases are TGTGCCAGCAGTTACGACTCAGGAACCTACGAGCAGTACTTC. V is TRBV6-5 and J is TRBJ2-7; D is undetermined. Trimming removed 2 bases from V and 2 bases from J, with 10 bases in between. The CDR3 loop spans 14 amino acids. CDR1 and CDR2 (germline): MNHEY, SVGAGI.

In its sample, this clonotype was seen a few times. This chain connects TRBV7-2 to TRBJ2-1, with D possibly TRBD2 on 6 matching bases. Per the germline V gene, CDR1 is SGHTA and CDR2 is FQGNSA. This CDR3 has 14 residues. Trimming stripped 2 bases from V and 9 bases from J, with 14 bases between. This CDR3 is CASSLSVGGGEQFF. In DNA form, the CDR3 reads TGTGCCAGCAGCTTAAGTGTGGGGGGAGGTGAGCAGTTCTTC.

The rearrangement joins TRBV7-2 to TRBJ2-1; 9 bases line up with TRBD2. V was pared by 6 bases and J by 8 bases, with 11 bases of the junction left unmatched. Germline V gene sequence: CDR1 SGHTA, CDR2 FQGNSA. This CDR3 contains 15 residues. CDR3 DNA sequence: TGTGCCAGCAGGCTTCGTCTAGCGGGATATGATGAGCAGTTCTTC. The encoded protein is CASRLRLAGYDEQFF.

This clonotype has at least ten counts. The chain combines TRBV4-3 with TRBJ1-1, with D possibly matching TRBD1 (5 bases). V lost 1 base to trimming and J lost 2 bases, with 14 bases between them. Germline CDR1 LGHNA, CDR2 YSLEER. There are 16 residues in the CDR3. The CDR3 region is CASSQVGGTRNTEAFF. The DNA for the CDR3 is TGCGCCAGCAGCCAAGTTGGCGGGACCCGAAACACTGAAGCTTTCTTT.

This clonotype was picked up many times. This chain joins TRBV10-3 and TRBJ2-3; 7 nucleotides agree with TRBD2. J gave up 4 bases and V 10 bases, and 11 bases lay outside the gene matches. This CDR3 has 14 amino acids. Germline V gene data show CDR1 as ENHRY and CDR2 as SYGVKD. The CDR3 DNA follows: TGTGCCACACAGACTAGCATGGTCGCAGATACGCAGTATTTT. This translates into CATQTSMVADTQYF.

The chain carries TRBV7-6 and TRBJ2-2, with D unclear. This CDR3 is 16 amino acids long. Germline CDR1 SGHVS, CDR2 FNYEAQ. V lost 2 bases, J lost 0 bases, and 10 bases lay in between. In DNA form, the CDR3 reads TGTGCCAGCAGCTTACAGGTGGGAACGAACACCGGGGAGCTGTTTTTT. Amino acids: CASSLQVGTNTGELFF.